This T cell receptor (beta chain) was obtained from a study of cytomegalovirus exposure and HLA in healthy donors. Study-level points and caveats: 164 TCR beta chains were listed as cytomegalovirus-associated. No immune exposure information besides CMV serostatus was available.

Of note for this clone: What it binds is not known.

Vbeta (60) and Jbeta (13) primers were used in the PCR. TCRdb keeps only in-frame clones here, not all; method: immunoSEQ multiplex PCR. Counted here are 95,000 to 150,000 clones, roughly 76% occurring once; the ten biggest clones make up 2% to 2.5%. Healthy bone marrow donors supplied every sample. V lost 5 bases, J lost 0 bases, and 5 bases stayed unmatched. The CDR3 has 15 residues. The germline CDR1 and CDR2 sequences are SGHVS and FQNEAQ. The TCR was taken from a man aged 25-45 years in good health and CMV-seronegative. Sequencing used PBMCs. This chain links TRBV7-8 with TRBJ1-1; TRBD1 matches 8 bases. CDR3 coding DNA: TGTGCCAGCAGCAGAGAGACAGGGGTGAACACTGAAGCTTTCTTT. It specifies CASSRETGVNTEAFF.